This TCR beta chain was documented in a study of Ad26.COV2.S vaccination and SARS-CoV-2 variants. The repertoire was sequenced with immunoSEQ multiplex PCR; TCRdb's copy has only in-frame clones and lacks some. The data show 430,000 or so clones, 90% seen once. This clone was observed a few times. Treatment given: 15 to 20 received Ad26.COV2.S at low or high dose, single or two shots; roughly five received placebo; per-sample allocation not given. Repertoires come from day 63 after the first vaccine or placebo injection. This receptor was obtained from a person between 18 and 59 years old who received the Ad26.COV2.S COVID-19 vaccine or a placebo. The sequenced sample was peripheral blood, obtained in a trial of Ad26.COV2.S vaccine versus placebo.

CDR3 DNA sequence: TGTGCCAGCAGTGAAGCGCCGGGACACCAGCATTTT. It yields the protein CASSEAPGHQHF. This chain joins TRBV6-1 and TRBJ1-5, with a tentative D call TRBD1 (6 bases). Germline V CDR1 and CDR2: MNHNS, SASEGT. The CDR3 has 12 residues. Trimming took off 0 bases at V and 12 bases at J, with 9 bases between the two ends.